These 28 T cell receptor beta chains originate from one sample sequenced in a study of CD8+CD57+ T cells in acquired aplastic anemia. Genomic DNA constituted the template upon which TCR beta VDJ and CDR3 profiling was performed. TCRdb reanalysed the reads using MiXCR and keeps one entry per CDR3 protein. The data hold 100,000 to 150,000 distinct CDR3 sequences, with around two fifths observed a single time. Input material: sorted CD4+, CD8+, or CD8+CD57+ T cells (not recorded which) from PBMCs. Receptor source: a human donor in good health, serving as a control.

In this sample, this clonotype turned up a few times. This rearrangement joins TRBV5-1 to TRBJ1-1; D gene ambiguous. The CDR3 is 15 amino acids. The germline V gene has CDR1 SGHRS and CDR2 YFSETQ. V lost 0 bases, J lost 11 bases, and 20 bases lay in between. CDR3 in amino acids: CASSLGPPTERQAFF. In nucleotides, the CDR3 is TGCGCCAGCAGCTTGGGCCCCCCCACGGAGAGGCAGGCTTTCTTT.

This clonotype was recorded only once. Written as DNA, the CDR3 is TGTGCCAGCAGTGTTAGGGGCCACGAGCAGTACTTC. Translating gives CASSVRGHEQYF. The chain employs TRBV2 and TRBJ2-7; tentative D call: TRBD1 (5 bases). From germline, CDR1 is SNHLY and CDR2 FYNNEI. Trimming removed 4 bases at V and 5 bases at J, with 9 bases between. This CDR3 has 12 amino acids.

The sample holds a few counts of this clonotype. The chain links TRBV20-1 to TRBJ2-1; 8 nucleotides align to TRBD1. Per germline, CDR1 DFQATT and CDR2 SNEGSKA (reference sequence). The CDR3 is 17 residues long. Germline trimming cut 3 bases from V and 5 bases from J; bases unmatched to any gene: 15. CDR3 nucleotide sequence: TGCAGTGCTAGTCAGGTGTGGGCAGGGGGCTTGGACAATGAGCAGTTCTTC. Protein sequence: CSASQVWAGGLDNEQFF.

This clonotype showed up many times. The V call is TRBV20-1, the J call TRBJ1-2, with 7 nucleotides matching TRBD1. V was clipped by 6 bases and J by 11 bases; unmatched bases: 15. Looked up from germline, CDR1 is DFQATT and CDR2 is SNEGSKA (reference sequence). The CDR3 has 13 residues. CDR3 region: CSARDSPSLYYTF. Here the CDR3 DNA reads TGCAGTGCCCGGGACAGCCCGTCTCTCTATTACACCTTC.

Of note for this clonotype: A much larger clone differs by one base, so this may be a read error. J is TRBJ1-6 and V is TRBV5-4, with D possibly TRBD1 on 5 matching bases. V was cut by 2 bases and J by 7 bases, with 19 bases left in between. There are 17 residues in the CDR3. The germline V gene has CDR1 SGHNT and CDR2 YYREEE (reference sequence). CDR3 bases: TGTGCCAGCAGCTTAACCGGGCGGGGGACGGCAAATTCACCCCTCCACTTT. Translation gives CASSLTGRGTANSPLHF.

This rearrangement joins TRBV18 to TRBJ1-2; the match to TRBD1 covers 8 bases. This CDR3 is built from 15 residues. Germline V CDR1 and CDR2: KGHSH, LQKENI. The J segment lost 2 bases and the V segment lost 3 bases, leaving 5 bases of the junction unmatched. CDR3 bases: TGTGCCAGCTCACCGTCGGACAGGGAGAACTATGGCTACACCTTC. It encodes CASSPSDRENYGYTF.

This clonotype was counted a few times. The chain is built from TRBV13 and TRBJ1-1, with D unclear. The CDR3 is 15 residues long. Trimming took 5 bases from V and 3 from J, leaving 16 bases between them. Looked up from germline, CDR1 is PRHDT and CDR2 is FYEKMQ (reference sequence). CDR3 loop: CASSTLRARDTEAFF. The CDR3 nucleotides are TGTGCCAGCAGCACCCTCCGGGCGAGGGACACTGAAGCTTTCTTT.

This clonotype was counted many times. V gene TRBV20-1 combines with J gene TRBJ2-3; 10 bases agree with TRBD2. CDR1 is DFQATT, CDR2 SNEGSKA, per germline (reference sequence). V trimming: 3 bases; J trimming: 2 bases; junction bases outside the gene matches: 5. CDR3 length: 15 residues. The CDR3 bases are TGCAGTGCTAGCCCACTAGCGGGGAACACAGATACGCAGTATTTT. It yields the protein CSASPLAGNTDTQYF.

At least ten counts were recorded for this clonotype. The chain joins TRBV6-1 to TRBJ1-4; TRBD1 matches 7 bases. Germline V lookup: CDR1 MNHNS, CDR2 SASEGT. The CDR3 runs 15 residues. V was clipped by 7 bases and J by 4 bases; unmatched bases: 9. The CDR3 coding sequence is TGTGCCAGCATTCCGTCTCAGGGGGTTAATGAAAAACTGTTTTTT. It encodes CASIPSQGVNEKLFF.

This clonotype was counted at least ten times. The CDR3 is CASSLQGANTGELFF. Written as DNA, the CDR3 is TGTGCCAGCAGCTTACAGGGGGCGAACACCGGGGAGCTGTTTTTT. The genes are TRBV11-3 and TRBJ2-2, with TRBD1 matching over 7 bases. V was pared by 2 bases and J by 0 bases, with 0 bases of the junction left unmatched. This CDR3 contains 15 residues. Germline V gives CDR1 SGHNT, CDR2 YENEEA.

In this sample, this clonotype turned up many times. This rearrangement joins TRBV15 to TRBJ2-1; TRBD2 aligns across 12 bases. The CDR3 has 18 residues. V dropped 2 bases and J dropped 0; count of bases not matched to a gene: 5. Germline V gives CDR1 LNHNV, CDR2 YYDKDF (reference sequence). The CDR3 DNA is TGTGCCACCAGCAGACCTAGCGGGGGGGCACGCTCCTACAATGAGCAGTTCTTC. As protein: CATSRPSGGARSYNEQFF.

The sample holds a few counts of this clonotype. The chain combines TRBV6-5 with TRBJ2-7; no clear D gene. With 2 bases removed from V and 2 bases from J, the gap between germline ends came to 16 bases. The CDR3 consists of 16 residues. Looked up from germline, CDR1 is MNHEY and CDR2 is SVGAGI. The DNA of the CDR3 is TGTGCCAGCAGTTACAGTTACAGCGCTACCCCCTACGAGCAGTACTTC. As protein: CASSYSYSATPYEQYF.

A note on this clonotype: One end of the junction does not line up with germline, which may come from a read error. CDR3 sequence: CASRPGTGHEKLSF. CDR3 sequence (DNA): TGTGCCAGTAGGCCCGGGACAGGCCATGAAAAACTGTCTTTT. The V and J genes are TRBV19 and TRBJ1-4; TRBD1 aligns across 8 bases. Germline V CDR1 and CDR2: LNHDA, SQIVND (reference sequence). This CDR3 spans 14 amino acids.

This clonotype has at least ten counts. This sequence joins TRBV29-1 and TRBJ2-7; the match to TRBD1 covers 8 bases. Germline V lookup: CDR1 SQVTM, CDR2 ANQGSEA. The V and J ends lost 1 base and 7 bases, in that order; junction bases with no gene match: 6. This CDR3 is built from 13 residues. The CDR3 spells CSVEGQGAGEQYF. Written as DNA, the CDR3 is TGCAGCGTTGAAGGGCAGGGGGCCGGAGAGCAGTACTTC.

The chain is built from TRBV20-1 and TRBJ1-4; 9 bases are a match to TRBD1. The J segment lost 10 bases and the V segment lost 1 base, leaving 16 bases of the junction unmatched. Germline V lookup: CDR1 DFQATT, CDR2 SNEGSKA (reference sequence). CDR3 size: 17 residues. The CDR3 protein is CSARVLRLWDRERKLFF. CDR3 DNA: TGCAGTGCTAGAGTCCTCCGGTTATGGGACAGGGAAAGAAAACTGTTTTTT.

This clonotype was seen repeatedly, ten times or more. The rearrangement uses TRBV12-3 or TRBV12-4 and TRBJ2-2; 9 nucleotides match TRBD1. The junction had 6 bases not matched to a gene; V was cut back by 5 bases and J by 5 bases. This CDR3 comprises 15 residues. CDR3 sequence: CASSLRDRETGELFF. CDR3 DNA sequence: TGTGCCAGCAGTCTCCGGGACAGGGAAACCGGGGAGCTGTTTTTT.

The CDR3 sequence: CASSAQGGGYGYTF. The CDR3 DNA is TGTGCCAGCAGTGCACAGGGAGGCGGCTATGGCTACACCTTC. The chain uses TRBV2 and TRBJ1-2; TRBD1 might be the D (6 bases). The V gene lost 4 bases and the J gene lost 4 bases, with 13 bases spanning the gap. This CDR3 is 14 amino acids long. The germline CDR1 and CDR2 sequences are SNHLY and FYNNEI.

This clonotype appeared a few times. V usage is TRBV9 and J usage is TRBJ1-2, with no clear D. V gave up 0 bases and J gave up 0 bases, with 27 bases separating them. CDR1 SGDLS and CDR2 YYNGEE come from the germline V gene. This CDR3 contains 21 residues. The CDR3 sequence: CASSVGSGRRTQKLANYGYTF. In DNA, the CDR3 is TGTGCCAGCAGCGTAGGATCCGGTCGCCGGACTCAAAAGTTAGCTAACTATGGCTACACCTTC. The full variable domain, completed using reference TRBV9 and TRBJ1-2, is DSGVTQTPKHLITATGQRVTLRCSPRSGDLSVYWYQQSLDQGLQFLIQYYNGEERAKGNILERFSAQQFPDLHSELNLSSLELGDSALYFCASSVGSGRRTQKLANYGYTFGSGTRLTVV.

The chain joins TRBV24-1 to TRBJ1-2; D ambiguous. Per the germline V gene, CDR1 is KGHDR and CDR2 is SFDVKD. Trimming removed 2 bases at V and 0 bases at J, with 9 bases between. The CDR3 has 15 amino acids. For the CDR3, the DNA is TGTGCCACCAGTGATTCCGGTGACTCTAACTATGGCTACACCTTC. Its translation is CATSDSGDSNYGYTF.

This clonotype occurred many times. The chain uses TRBV19 and TRBJ2-4; D perhaps matches TRBD1 (5 bases). Germline V gene data show CDR1 as LNHDA and CDR2 as SQIVND (reference sequence). The ends were cut back, 4 bases at V and 10 bases at J, with 11 bases in the middle. This CDR3 comprises 12 residues. CDR3 bases: TGTGCCAGTAGTACCCAGGGAAAAATTCAGTACTTC. It translates to CASSTQGKIQYF.

The CDR3 loop reads CASSIGGLAGNEQFF. DNA of the CDR3: TGTGCCAGTAGTATAGGGGGACTAGCGGGCAATGAGCAGTTCTTC. This rearrangement joins TRBV19 to TRBJ2-1; 12 positions agree with TRBD2. After removal of 1 base from V and 6 bases from J, the junction contained 1 base not matched to a gene. Germline CDR1 is LNHDA and CDR2 is SQIVND (reference sequence). The CDR3 is 15 amino acids.

This clonotype has a count of ten or more. The chain employs TRBV25-1 and TRBJ1-4, with 7 bases identical to TRBD1. CDR1 MGHDK and CDR2 SYGVNS come from the germline V gene. V shed 4 bases, J shed 3 bases, and the junction held 11 bases outside the gene matches. The CDR3 has 17 amino acids. The CDR3 coding sequence is TGTGCCAGCAGTGGGGCGACAGGGTGGTACTCTAATGAAAAACTGTTTTTT. This sequence encodes CASSGATGWYSNEKLFF.

Remarks on this clonotype: A read error may produce the germline difference seen at one junction end. The chain uses TRBV11-2 and TRBJ2-1, with a possible D match to TRBD2 (7 bases). The CDR3 spans 16 residues. CDR1 SGHAT and CDR2 FQNNGV come from the germline V gene. The DNA of the CDR3 is TGTGCCAGCAGCCCTCGTTTGAGGGGGGGGTACAATGAGCAGCTCTTC. Translated, it gives CASSPRLRGGYNEQLF. The full variable domain, completed using reference TRBV11-2 and TRBJ2-1, is EAGVAQSPRYKIIEKRQSVAFWCNPISGHATLYWYQQILGQGPKLLIQFQNNGVVDDSQLPKDRFSAERLKGVDSTLKIQPAKLEDSAVYLCASSPRLRGGYNEQLFGPGTRLTVL.

This clonotype has ten or more counts. The chain couples TRBV19 to TRBJ2-5; TRBD1 or TRBD2 may be the D gene (5 bases each). The CDR3 length is 12 residues. CDR1 LNHDA and CDR2 SQIVND come from the germline V gene (reference sequence). V lost 9 bases and J lost 2, with 10 bases in between. The CDR3 loop is CASGTLQETQYF. The CDR3 region has the DNA TGTGCCAGCGGGACGTTACAAGAGACCCAGTACTTC.

The table lists this clonotype with many counts. The chain links TRBV5-1 to TRBJ2-5, with 11 bases aligning to TRBD1. This CDR3 has 14 residues. V gave up 4 bases and J gave up 7 bases; unmatched junction bases: 6. Germline values: CDR1 SGHRS, CDR2 YFSETQ. The DNA for the CDR3 is TGCGCCAGCAGCCAGGACAGGGGGCAAACGACCCAGTACTTC. Amino acid sequence: CASSQDRGQTTQYF.

This chain links TRBV29-1 with TRBJ2-7, with 11 bases matching TRBD1. CDR1 is SQVTM, CDR2 ANQGSEA, per germline. Trimming took 3 bases from V and 2 from J; bases not matched to a gene: 6. The CDR3 has 15 amino acids. CDR3 sequence: CSVDETGQGAYEQYF. As DNA, the CDR3 is TGCAGCGTTGATGAGACGGGACAGGGGGCCTACGAGCAGTACTTC.

The gene calls are TRBV7-2 and TRBJ1-2; D is ambiguous. V dropped 3 bases and J dropped 4 bases, with 9 bases sitting between them. Germline CDR1 SGHTA, CDR2 FQGNSA. This CDR3 spans 13 amino acids. CDR3 DNA: TGTGCCAGCAGCTTGGGTAGCCTCTATGGCTACACCTTC. It specifies CASSLGSLYGYTF.

Note on this clonotype: This may come from a read error, since a much larger clone is one base off. The chain is built from TRBV4-2 and TRBJ2-2; a weak D match, TRBD2 (5 bases). Germline CDR1 and CDR2: LGHNA and YNFKEQ. This CDR3 spans 15 amino acids. The CDR3 spells CASSQESANTGELLF. The CDR3 region has the DNA TGTGCCAGCAGCCAAGAGTCCGCGAACACCGGGGAGCTGCTTTTT.